Below, 15 T cell receptor beta chains from the same sample are listed, as sequenced in a study of blood T cell repertoires in COVID-19. Sequenced by immunoSEQ multiplex PCR; TCRdb stores in-frame clones only, minus some. Of about 160,000 clones in the sample, more than 65% were seen once. What was sequenced was PBMCs or T cells enriched from blood (not recorded which). The source of these receptors is a woman aged 40 to 50 with acute COVID-19.

The rearrangement links TRBV11-1 to TRBJ1-2; D unresolved. CDR1 and CDR2 (germline): SGHAT, FQDESV (reference sequence). Trimming shortened V by 5 bases and J by 8 bases, and 18 bases separated the two germline ends. CDR3 length equals 14 residues. Here the CDR3 reads CASSPQIDGGGYTF. In DNA, the CDR3 is TGTGCCAGCAGCCCCCAAATAGATGGAGGGGGCTACACCTTC.

The chain carries TRBV5-1 and TRBJ1-1; D is perhaps TRBD1 (6 bases). Germline assignment: CDR1 SGHRS and CDR2 YFSETQ. With 4 bases removed from V and 4 bases from J, the gap between germline ends came to 14 bases. The CDR3 covers 14 residues. CDR3 region: CASSPGQRGTEAFF. The CDR3 DNA is TGCGCCAGCAGCCCGGGACAACGAGGCACTGAAGCTTTCTTT.

This chain connects TRBV2 to TRBJ2-3, with a tentative D call TRBD1 (7 bases). The V end lost 6 bases, the J end lost 0 bases, and 13 bases lay between the germline ends. This CDR3 comprises 15 residues. Germline V gene sequence: CDR1 SNHLY, CDR2 FYNNEI. CDR3 in amino acids: CASRVQGGSTDTQYF. The CDR3 nucleotides are TGTGCCAGCAGGGTCCAGGGGGGTAGCACAGATACGCAGTATTTT.

The V and J genes are TRBV5-1 and TRBJ2-5; TRBD2 matches 10 bases. This CDR3 has 15 residues. V lost 2 bases and J lost 4; bases outside the gene matches: 5. Germline loops: CDR1 SGHRS, CDR2 YFSETQ. CDR3 region: CASSFLAGARETQYF. The CDR3 nucleotides are TGCGCCAGCAGCTTCCTAGCGGGAGCTAGAGAGACCCAGTACTTC.

The genes are TRBV7-2 and TRBJ2-2; D is undetermined. Trimming cost V 1 base and J 0 bases, with 6 bases left between them. The germline CDR1 and CDR2 sequences are SGHTA and FQGNSA. The CDR3 has 15 amino acids. CDR3 nucleotide sequence: TGTGCCAGCAGCTTAGGACTGGCGAACACCGGGGAGCTGTTTTTT. Its translation is CASSLGLANTGELFF.

The chain combines TRBV6-5 with TRBJ1-1; TRBD1 might be the D (6 bases). With 3 bases removed from V and 0 bases from J, the gap between germline ends came to 11 bases. The CDR3 consists of 15 residues. Per the germline V gene, CDR1 is MNHEY and CDR2 is SVGAGI. The CDR3 DNA reads TGTGCCAGCAGTTATCGGGGGGCGTTGAACACTGAAGCTTTCTTT. It specifies CASSYRGALNTEAFF.

This chain uses TRBV7-3 with TRBJ2-1; D is possibly TRBD2 (5 bases). V lost 5 bases, J lost 10 bases, and 21 bases lay in between. The CDR3 totals 15 residues. Germline lookup yields CDR1 SGHTA and CDR2 FQGTGA. The chain's CDR3 is CASSPGPAGASEQFF. The CDR3 DNA follows: TGTGCCAGCAGCCCCGGGCCGGCCGGTGCTAGCGAGCAGTTCTTC.

This chain connects TRBV5-1 to TRBJ1-2; 7 bases are a match to TRBD1. Unmatched junction bases numbered 7, after V lost 0 bases and J lost 8 bases. The CDR3 sequence is 14 residues long. CDR1 is SGHRS, CDR2 YFSETQ, per germline. CDR3 protein: CASSLAGGQPGYTF. The CDR3 DNA sequence: TGCGCCAGCAGCTTGGCCGGGGGACAGCCGGGCTACACCTTC.

The chain recombines TRBV9 with TRBJ2-2; TRBD2 aligns across 8 bases. Trimming took 4 bases from V and 4 from J; bases not matched to a gene: 18. The CDR3 is 19 residues long. In germline, CDR1 is SGDLS, CDR2 YYNGEE. The CDR3 DNA reads TGTGCCAGCAGCAACAGTGCCGGGACTAGGAGAACAGGCACCGGGGAGCTGTTTTTT. Its translation is CASSNSAGTRRTGTGELFF.

The chain has TRBV2 and TRBJ2-1; TRBD2 aligns across 8 bases. This CDR3 is 13 amino acids long. Losses at the gene ends were 8 bases for V and 7 bases for J; bases not matched to a gene: 7. Germline V gene sequence: CDR1 SNHLY, CDR2 FYNNEI. CDR3 region: CASERERENEQFF. The CDR3 coding sequence is TGTGCCAGCGAACGGGAGCGGGAGAATGAGCAGTTCTTC. Full variable domain (outside the CDR3, taken from reference TRBV2 and TRBJ2-1): EPEVTQTPSHQVTQMGQEVILRCVPISNHLYFYWYRQILGQKVEFLVSFYNNEISEKSEIFDDQFSVERPDGSNFTLKIRSTKLEDSAMYFCASERERENEQFFGPGTRLTVL.

The rearrangement uses TRBV30 and TRBJ2-7; 7 bases are a match to TRBD1. The CDR3 sequence is 12 residues long. CDR1 is GTSNPN, CDR2 SVGIG, per germline (reference sequence). After removal of 4 bases from V and 3 bases from J, the junction contained 3 bases not matched to a gene. The CDR3 spells CAWTRGSYEQYF. CDR3 sequence (DNA): TGTGCCTGGACCAGGGGGAGCTACGAGCAGTACTTC.

V usage is TRBV5-1 and J usage is TRBJ1-5; 8 bases match TRBD1. The CDR3 sequence is 15 residues long. Trimming cost V 0 bases and J 5 bases; bases outside gene matches: 4. Germline V gene lookup returns CDR1 SGHRS and CDR2 YFSETQ. The CDR3 coding sequence is TGCGCCAGCAGCTTGGTCCCGGGACAGGATCAGCCCCAGCATTTT. It is translated as CASSLVPGQDQPQHF.

V and J are TRBV4-1 and TRBJ1-5; D is unclear. Germline values: CDR1 MGHRA, CDR2 YSYEKL. The V end was cut by 0 bases, the J end by 0 bases, with 15 bases between. This CDR3 comprises 18 residues. The CDR3 nucleotides read TGCGCCAGCAGCCAAGATTTGGCCGGGTTTAGTAGCAATCAGCCCCAGCATTTT. Encoded protein: CASSQDLAGFSSNQPQHF.

This clone has a handful of counts. The CDR3 coding sequence is TGTGCCATCAGTGAGTGGGCGGACAGGGGGGACTACGAGCAGTACTTC. Amino acids: CAISEWADRGDYEQYF. The chain recombines TRBV10-3 with TRBJ2-7, with TRBD1 matching over 10 bases. Trimming at V came to 1 base and at J to 3 bases, leaving 6 bases not matched to a gene. The CDR3 runs to 16 residues. The V gene's germline CDR1 is ENHRY and CDR2 SYGVKD.

The rearrangement links TRBV5-1 to TRBJ2-5; possible D gene TRBD2, 6 bases. This CDR3 is 17 amino acids long. V was shortened by 2 bases and J by 4 bases, with 21 bases between the two germline ends. The germline V gene has CDR1 SGHRS and CDR2 YFSETQ. CDR3 residues: CASSLAPAGGSGETQYF. Written as DNA, the CDR3 is TGCGCCAGCAGCTTAGCGCCGGCTGGGGGGTCCGGAGAGACCCAGTACTTC.